One and the same sample provided the 27 T cell receptor beta chains below, sequenced in a study of beta chain features in type 1 diabetes. The isolated RNA, all of it, was reverse transcribed, so expressed TCRB transcripts were what got sequenced. Some clones are missing from TCRdb's copy, which holds only in-frame ones; the method was immunoSEQ multiplex PCR. The table has under 250,000 clones, 27% seen once. The source material was central memory CD4+ T cells from blood. The receptor set was obtained from a man aged 25-40 years in good health.

The V and J genes are TRBV30 and TRBJ1-6; D possibly corresponds to TRBD1 (5 bases). Germline V gene sequence: CDR1 GTSNPN, CDR2 SVGIG (reference sequence). Trimming pared 4 bases from V and 7 bases from J, leaving 11 bases between. This CDR3 contains 13 residues. In DNA, the CDR3 is TGTGCCTGGACCAGGGTAGGAAATTCACCCCTCCACTTT. Protein product: CAWTRVGNSPLHF.

This clone was seen repeatedly, ten times or more. The chain combines TRBV14 with TRBJ2-7, with 7 bases identical to TRBD1. In germline, CDR1 is SGHDN, CDR2 FVKESK. This CDR3 is 15 amino acids long. Germline trimming cut 1 base from V and 7 bases from J; bases unmatched to any gene: 10. The CDR3, as DNA: TGTGCCAGCAGCCAAGGATTAACAGGGGTGCAGGAGCAGTACTTC. The encoded protein is CASSQGLTGVQEQYF.

V gene TRBV7-2 combines with J gene TRBJ1-1; TRBD1 is a possible D gene (6 bases). This CDR3 has 14 residues. V lost 7 bases and J 5 bases, leaving 17 bases between the germline ends. Germline V gene lookup returns CDR1 SGHTA and CDR2 FQGNSA. The CDR3 DNA is TGTGCCAGCACCCAGAGGCAGGGGAGGACTGAAGCTTTCTTT. The encoded protein is CASTQRQGRTEAFF.

This clone turned up a few times. The V gene is TRBV29-1, the J gene TRBJ2-3; D remains unclear. V shed 1 base and J shed 2 bases, with 7 bases lying between them. The CDR3 contains 13 residues. The V gene's germline CDR1 is SQVTM and CDR2 ANQGSEA. The CDR3: CSVEGANTDTQYF. The CDR3 DNA is TGCAGCGTTGAAGGAGCCAACACAGATACGCAGTATTTT.

The table lists this clone with a few counts. The chain employs TRBV29-1 and TRBJ1-1; no definite D call. V lost 6 bases, J lost 0 bases, and 20 bases lay in between. Per germline, CDR1 SQVTM and CDR2 ANQGSEA. CDR3 length: 16 amino acids. The CDR3 protein is CSVSPERLSMNTEAFF. CDR3 nucleotides: TGCAGCGTGAGCCCCGAAAGACTGTCGATGAACACTGAAGCTTTCTTT.

The chain couples TRBV29-1 to TRBJ1-1, with D possibly matching TRBD1 (5 bases). This CDR3 has 14 amino acids. Between the trimmed V and J ends, which lost 6 bases and 5 bases, there was a span of 19 bases. In germline, CDR1 is SQVTM, CDR2 ANQGSEA. The CDR3 region is CSVDTGHVGTEAFF. In DNA, the CDR3 is TGCAGCGTCGATACTGGACACGTGGGGACTGAAGCTTTCTTT.

V is TRBV4-1 and J is TRBJ2-3; 11 bases match TRBD1. Unmatched junction bases numbered 5, after V lost 4 bases and J lost 5 bases. This CDR3 is built from 15 residues. CDR1 MGHRA and CDR2 YSYEKL come from the germline V gene. CDR3 sequence: CASSPRTGGRDTQYF. The DNA for the CDR3 is TGCGCCAGCAGCCCCCGGACAGGGGGCAGAGATACGCAGTATTTT.

This clone was observed a few times. The rearrangement links TRBV7-9 to TRBJ2-7, with a possible D match to TRBD1 (5 bases). Deletions cut 10 bases from V and 2 bases from J, with 18 bases between. CDR1 is SEHNR and CDR2 is FQNEAQ in the germline V gene (reference sequence). This CDR3 is built from 14 residues. CDR3 residues: CATSGAKNPYEQYF. In nucleotides, the CDR3 is TGTGCCACGAGTGGGGCAAAGAATCCCTACGAGCAGTACTTC. The whole variable domain, remainder taken from reference TRBV7-9 and TRBJ2-7, is DTGVSQNPRHKITKRGQNVTFRCDPISEHNRLYWYRQTLGQGPEFLTYFQNEAQLEKSRLLSDRFSAERPKGSFSTLEIQRTEQGDSAMYLCATSGAKNPYEQYFGPGTRLTVT.

Details on this clone: Since a far larger clone is one base different, this is likely a read error. CDR3 DNA sequence: TGTGCCAGCAGTTACACTAAGGACAGGGGCTACGAGCAGTACTTC. Translation: CASSYTKDRGYEQYF. This rearrangement joins TRBV6-5 to TRBJ2-5; TRBD1 agrees at 9 bases. The end of the DNA aligns better with TRBJ2-7, so the J call may be wrong. This CDR3 contains 15 residues. Germline assignment: CDR1 MNHEY and CDR2 SVGAGI.

The chain links TRBV9 to TRBJ2-7; D is ambiguous. The V end lost 6 bases, the J end lost 1 base, and 14 bases lay between the germline ends. The V gene's germline CDR1 is SGDLS and CDR2 YYNGEE. The CDR3 is made up of 14 amino acids. The CDR3: CASKPTASSYEQYF. CDR3 DNA sequence: TGTGCCAGCAAACCCACAGCGTCTTCCTACGAGCAGTACTTC. The entire variable domain, with the rest obtained from reference TRBV9 and TRBJ2-7, is as follows: DSGVTQTPKHLITATGQRVTLRCSPRSGDLSVYWYQQSLDQGLQFLIQYYNGEERAKGNILERFSAQQFPDLHSELNLSSLELGDSALYFCASKPTASSYEQYFGPGTRLTVT.

This clone was seen more than once but under ten times. The V gene is TRBV7-2, the J gene TRBJ2-7, with TRBD2 matching 7 bases. The junction had 7 bases not matched to a gene; V was cut back by 8 bases and J by 6 bases. The length of the CDR3 is 12 residues. Germline CDR1 SGHTA, CDR2 FQGNSA. Written as DNA, the CDR3 is TGTGCCAGCGGACTAGGCCCCAGCGAGCAGTACTTC. It yields the protein CASGLGPSEQYF.

This clone appeared a few times. Other DNA sequences within the sample encode an identical CDR3. V and J are TRBV10-3 and TRBJ1-1, with D possibly matching TRBD1 (5 bases). V was pared by 7 bases and J by 1 base, with 10 bases between. The CDR3 is 13 residues long. Germline V lookup: CDR1 ENHRY, CDR2 SYGVKD. The CDR3 nucleotides are TGTGCCATCACCCAGGGTCGGAACACTGAAGCTTTCTTT. It yields the protein CAITQGRNTEAFF.

This clone occurred a few times. This chain joins TRBV15 and TRBJ1-2, with D possibly TRBD1 on 5 matching bases. This CDR3 is built from 14 residues. V was clipped by 0 bases and J by 6 bases, with 11 bases between them. Germline CDR1 is LNHNV and CDR2 is YYDKDF (reference sequence). The CDR3 sequence: CATSRDPQGNGYTF. The CDR3 DNA is TGTGCCACCAGCAGAGATCCCCAGGGTAATGGCTACACCTTC.

The chain joins TRBV11-2 to TRBJ2-3; D perhaps matches TRBD2 (5 bases). The V and J ends lost 5 bases and 2 bases respectively, with 11 bases between them. This CDR3 contains 14 residues. Germline V CDR1 and CDR2: SGHAT, FQNNGV. CDR3 sequence reads: CASSLGRDTDTQYF. CDR3 DNA: TGTGCCAGCAGCCTCGGACGGGACACAGATACGCAGTATTTT.

V is TRBV20-1 and J is TRBJ2-7; D is undetermined. The germline gives CDR1 DFQATT, CDR2 SNEGSKA (reference sequence). The CDR3 contains 11 residues. V shed 0 bases and J shed 6 bases, with 6 bases lying between them. CDR3 sequence reads: CSARDFAEQYF. The DNA of the CDR3 is TGCAGTGCTAGAGATTTTGCCGAGCAGTACTTC.

The chain couples TRBV5-6 to TRBJ2-1; D is ambiguous. Trimming left V 4 bases short and J 7 bases short, with 12 bases between. The CDR3 has 13 residues. The germline V gene encodes CDR1 SGHDT and CDR2 YYEEEE. CDR3 coding DNA: TGTGCCAGCAGCCTAGGTCTGCAGAATGAGCAGTTCTTC. This translates into CASSLGLQNEQFF.

The V call is TRBV7-9, the J call TRBJ1-1; D ambiguous. CDR1 and CDR2 (germline): SEHNR, FQNEAQ (reference sequence). The CDR3 has 13 amino acids. V lost 7 bases to trimming and J lost 0 bases, with 9 bases between them. The CDR3 reads CASTLELNTEAFF. CDR3 DNA sequence: TGTGCCAGCACCCTAGAATTGAACACTGAAGCTTTCTTT. Full variable domain (rest looked up from reference TRBV7-9 and TRBJ1-1): DTGVSQNPRHKITKRGQNVTFRCDPISEHNRLYWYRQTLGQGPEFLTYFQNEAQLEKSRLLSDRFSAERPKGSFSTLEIQRTEQGDSAMYLCASTLELNTEAFFGQGTRLTVV.

The chain uses TRBV5-1 and TRBJ2-1; D might be TRBD1 (6 bases). The CDR3 length is 12 residues. Germline lookup yields CDR1 SGHRS and CDR2 YFSETQ. Trimming took 1 base from V and 10 from J, leaving 9 bases between them. The CDR3: CASSLPGVEQFF. The CDR3 DNA follows: TGCGCCAGCAGCTTGCCAGGGGTCGAGCAGTTCTTC. Based on the CDR3 plus reference TRBV5-1 and TRBJ2-1, the full variable domain is KAGVTQTPRYLIKTRGQQVTLSCSPISGHRSVSWYQQTPGQGLQFLFEYFSETQRNKGNFPGRFSGRQFSNSRSEMNVSTLELGDSALYLCASSLPGVEQFFGPGTRLTVL.

The V gene is TRBV29-1, the J gene TRBJ2-2; D is undetermined. This CDR3 is 14 amino acids long. The V and J ends lost 2 bases and 2 bases respectively, with 9 bases between them. CDR1 and CDR2 from the germline V gene are SQVTM and ANQGSEA. The CDR3 sequence is CSVETYPNTGELFF. DNA for the CDR3: TGCAGCGTTGAAACCTACCCAAACACCGGGGAGCTGTTTTTT.

The chain carries TRBV30 and TRBJ1-2, with 7 bases that match TRBD1. The CDR3 has 11 amino acids. CDR1 GTSNPN and CDR2 SVGIG come from the germline V gene (reference sequence). Unmatched junction bases numbered 5, after V lost 1 base and J lost 12 bases. CDR3 residues: CAWSGQGPNTF. The CDR3 DNA is TGTGCCTGGAGTGGACAGGGTCCCAACACCTTC.

The V and J genes are TRBV10-3 and TRBJ2-3; D uncertain. Germline V gene lookup returns CDR1 ENHRY and CDR2 SYGVKD. V was clipped by 0 bases and J by 4 bases, with 11 bases between them. The CDR3 length is 15 residues. As DNA, the CDR3 is TGTGCCATCAGTGAGTCAAACCACGCCGCAGATACGCAGTATTTT. Translated, it gives CAISESNHAADTQYF.

The chain combines TRBV7-9 with TRBJ2-2; the D gene could be TRBD1 or TRBD2 (5 bases each). The CDR3 consists of 15 residues. The V gene's germline CDR1 is SEHNR and CDR2 FQNEAQ (reference sequence). V dropped 1 base and J dropped 2 bases, with 8 bases sitting between them. CDR3 protein: CASSLGGANTGELFF. CDR3 coding DNA: TGTGCCAGCAGCTTAGGAGGGGCCAACACCGGGGAGCTGTTTTTT.

Points on this clone: This clone may be a read error of a much larger clone one base away. V usage is TRBV7-2 and J usage is TRBJ2-7, with D unresolved. Germline CDR1 reads SGHTA; CDR2 reads FQGNSA. This CDR3 has 15 amino acids. CDR3 residues: CAGSLEVSGSYEQYF. DNA for the CDR3: TGTGCCGGCAGCTTAGAGGTCAGTGGCTCCTACGAGCAGTACTTC.

V usage is TRBV2 and J usage is TRBJ2-1, with D perhaps assigned TRBD1 or TRBD2 (6 bases each). There are 16 residues in the CDR3. Per germline, CDR1 SNHLY and CDR2 FYNNEI. Between the trimmed V and J ends, which lost 6 bases and 1 base, there was a span of 16 bases. This CDR3 reads CASRPGAGRSYNEQFF. The CDR3 DNA is TGTGCCAGCAGGCCGGGGGCAGGAAGATCCTACAATGAGCAGTTCTTC.

This clone was detected only a few times. V is TRBV9 and J is TRBJ2-7; D remains ambiguous. The germline V gene encodes CDR1 SGDLS and CDR2 YYNGEE. CDR3 length: 12 residues. V dropped 0 bases and J dropped 4 bases, with 5 bases sitting between them. The CDR3 sequence is CASSVGDYEQYF. Written as DNA, the CDR3 is TGTGCCAGCAGCGTAGGGGATTACGAGCAGTACTTC.

There are a few counts of this clone. The chain joins TRBV5-1 to TRBJ2-3; a possible D gene is TRBD1 (5 bases). This CDR3 contains 15 residues. Per germline, CDR1 SGHRS and CDR2 YFSETQ. Trimming cost V 0 bases and J 2 bases, with 10 bases left between them. CDR3 nucleotide sequence: TGCGCCAGCAGCTTGGCAACAGGCTACACAGATACGCAGTATTTT. This gives the protein CASSLATGYTDTQYF.

This clone has a single count. This chain joins TRBV7-8 and TRBJ2-7; D is possibly TRBD2 (5 bases). CDR3 length equals 15 residues. Looked up from germline, CDR1 is SGHVS and CDR2 is FQNEAQ. V gave up 1 base and J gave up 3 bases, with 13 bases separating them. DNA for the CDR3: TGTGCCAGCAGCTTAGAACGGACTCGGAACTACGAGCAGTACTTC. The encoded protein is CASSLERTRNYEQYF. Full variable domain (missing parts from reference TRBV7-8 and TRBJ2-7): GAGVSQSPRYKVAKRGQDVALRCDPISGHVSLFWYQQALGQGPEFLTYFQNEAQLDKSGLPSDRFFAERPEGSVSTLKIQRTQQEDSAVYLCASSLERTRNYEQYFGPGTRLTVT.